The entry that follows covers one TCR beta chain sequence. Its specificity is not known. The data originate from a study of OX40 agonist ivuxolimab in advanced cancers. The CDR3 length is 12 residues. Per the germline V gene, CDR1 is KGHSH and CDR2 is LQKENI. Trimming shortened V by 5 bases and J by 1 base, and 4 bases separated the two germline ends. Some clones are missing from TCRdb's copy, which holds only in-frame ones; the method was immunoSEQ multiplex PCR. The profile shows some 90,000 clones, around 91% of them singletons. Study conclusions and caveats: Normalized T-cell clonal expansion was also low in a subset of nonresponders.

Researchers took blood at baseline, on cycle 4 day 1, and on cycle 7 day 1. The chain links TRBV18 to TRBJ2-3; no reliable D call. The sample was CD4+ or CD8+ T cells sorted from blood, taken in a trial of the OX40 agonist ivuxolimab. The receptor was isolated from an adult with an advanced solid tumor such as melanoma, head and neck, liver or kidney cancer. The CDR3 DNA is TGTGCCAGCTCAAGAGGCACAGATACGCAGTATTTT. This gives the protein CASSRGTDTQYF.